These T cell receptor beta chains were read from a single sample in a study of CD8+ T cells in alopecia areata. Clones were sequenced by immunoSEQ multiplex PCR, and TCRdb holds only the in-frame ones, with some missing. Among some 180,000 clones listed, roughly three fifths were seen once. The sample consisted of CD8+ T cells sorted from blood. These receptors all stem from a human donor in good health. The conserved cysteine and the conserved F or W are not part of the CDR3 here.

J gene	V gene	CDR3 protein
TRBJ2-1	TRBV19	ASSGGTAGYNEQF
TRBJ1-1	TRBV5-1	ASSLVEGVNTEAF
TRBJ2-5	TRBV30	AWSVGDIQETQY
TRBJ2-7	TRBV19	ASSILGAYEQY
TRBJ2-1	TRBV5-4	ASSFTDPMDEQF
TRBJ2-1	TRBV2	ASLGVGTISYNEQF
TRBJ2-7	TRBV9	ASSADSSYEQY
TRBJ2-7	TRBV4-1	ASSQEQSGYEQY
TRBJ1-2	TRBV9	ASTGRGQGYT
TRBJ2-3	TRBV7-9	ASSRKEGAATQY
TRBJ2-5	TRBV29-1	SVQQETQY
TRBJ1-1	TRBV27	ASSFRVGNTEAF
TRBJ2-3	TRBV4-2	ASSQEGTASTDTQY
TRBJ2-5	TRBV29-1	SVDCPDQETQY